Each of the 9 T cell receptor beta chains below was sequenced from the same sample in a study of cytomegalovirus exposure and HLA in healthy donors. A multiplex PCR was run with 60 Vbeta primers and 13 Jbeta primers. TCRdb's copy holds only in-frame clones and misses some; the assay was immunoSEQ multiplex PCR. The sample lists some 120,000 clones, 60% to 70% seen once, with more than 8% in the top ten. Sequenced material: PBMCs. Receptors were obtained from a woman aged 40 to 49 in good health and CMV-seropositive.

The chain has TRBV6-1 and TRBJ2-3, with 7 bases matching TRBD2. The germline CDR1 and CDR2 sequences are MNHNS and SASEGT. With V trimmed by 6 bases and J by 2 bases, 8 bases remained unmatched. This CDR3 is 15 amino acids long. CDR3 amino acids: CASSWGAGPTDTQYF. The CDR3 DNA sequence: TGTGCCAGCAGCTGGGGAGCGGGACCCACAGATACGCAGTATTTT.

The V call is TRBV19, the J call TRBJ2-1; 8 positions agree with TRBD2. Per germline, CDR1 LNHDA and CDR2 SQIVND (reference sequence). This CDR3 has 15 amino acids. Germline trimming cut 5 bases from V and 5 bases from J; bases unmatched to any gene: 8. Written as DNA, the CDR3 is TGTGCCAGTAGTGTAGTGGGACTAGATAACAATGAGCAGTTCTTC. This encodes CASSVVGLDNNEQFF.

The chain couples TRBV5-4 to TRBJ2-7; the match to TRBD2 covers 10 bases. Germline V gene sequence: CDR1 SGHNT, CDR2 YYREEE (reference sequence). This CDR3 region has 14 residues. Germline trimming cut 2 bases from V and 5 bases from J; bases unmatched to any gene: 4. Written as DNA, the CDR3 is TGTGCCAGCAGCTTAATCCTAGCGGGAGACGAGCAGTACTTC. It encodes CASSLILAGDEQYF. The variable domain in full, with the rest retrieved from reference TRBV5-4 and TRBJ2-7, is ETGVTQSPTHLIKTRGQQVTLRCSSQSGHNTVSWYQQALGQGPQFIFQYYREEENGRGNFPPRFSGLQFPNYSSELNVNALELDDSALYLCASSLILAGDEQYFGPGTRLTVT.

This sequence joins TRBV7-2 and TRBJ2-7; 8 nucleotides agree with TRBD2. The CDR3 has 13 residues. V shed 5 bases, J shed 1 base, and the junction held 1 base outside the gene matches. Germline CDR1 SGHTA, CDR2 FQGNSA. The CDR3 coding sequence is TGTGCCAGCAGCCAGCGGGGGTCCTACGAGCAGTACTTC. Translating it yields CASSQRGSYEQYF.

V and J are TRBV18 and TRBJ1-3; 9 positions agree with TRBD1. V shed 0 bases and J 3 bases; nucleotides not matched to a gene: 12. This CDR3 is 19 amino acids long. In germline, CDR1 is KGHSH, CDR2 LQKENI. Written as DNA, the CDR3 is TGTGCCAGCTCACCACCTGGTCGGGACAGGGAGATCGGTGGAAACACCATATATTTT. This encodes CASSPPGRDREIGGNTIYF.

The gene calls are TRBV4-3 and TRBJ1-2, with unresolved D. The CDR3 runs 16 residues. V was clipped by 0 bases and J by 8 bases, with 19 bases between them. Per the germline V gene, CDR1 is LGHNA and CDR2 is YSLEER. CDR3 sequence reads: CASSQDPGWRVEGYTF. The CDR3 DNA reads TGCGCCAGCAGCCAAGATCCCGGTTGGAGGGTGGAAGGCTACACCTTC.

This clone was observed a few times. The rearrangement joins TRBV4-1 to TRBJ2-5, with 9 bases lining up with TRBD2. The length of the CDR3 is 15 residues. Germline V gene sequence: CDR1 MGHRA, CDR2 YSYEKL. The J segment lost 5 bases and the V segment lost 1 base, leaving 5 bases of the junction unmatched. Here the CDR3 DNA reads TGCGCCAGCAGCCAAGGGGGGCGGGAGGGTGAGACCCAGTACTTC. Amino acids: CASSQGGREGETQYF.

About this clone: Compared with germline, one end of the junction differs, possibly owing to a read error. CDR3 bases: TGTGCCGCCAGCAGGGACAGGGAATCGGTGGATGAAAAACTGTTTTTT. Translation gives CAASRDRESVDEKLFF. The chain links TRBV15 to TRBJ1-4, with 9 nucleotides matching TRBD1. The V gene's germline CDR1 is LNHNV and CDR2 YYDKDF (reference sequence). The CDR3 has 16 amino acids.

The rearrangement links TRBV29-1 to TRBJ2-5, with 13 bases matching TRBD2. This CDR3 spans 15 amino acids. Trimming cost V 5 bases and J 5 bases; bases outside gene matches: 8. CDR1 is SQVTM, CDR2 ANQGSEA, per germline. CDR3 DNA: TGCAGCGTTCCTCGGACTAGCGGGAGCGGGGAGACCCAGTACTTC. It encodes CSVPRTSGSGETQYF.